These 19 T cell receptor beta chains were all obtained from the same sample, sequenced in a study of T cell responses to AZD1222 COVID-19 vaccine. Profiling relied on immunoSEQ multiplex PCR, and the TCRdb table lists in-frame clones only, not all of them. There are around 140,000 clones in the sample; 86% occur only once, and less than 6% lies in the top ten. The sample here was peripheral blood, taken 28 days after the second AZD1222 dose. Every receptor here comes from an adult who received the AZD1222 COVID-19 vaccine.

The V gene is TRBV19, the J gene TRBJ1-5; possibly TRBD1 for D (5 bases). The germline CDR1 and CDR2 sequences are LNHDA and SQIVND (reference sequence). This CDR3 contains 16 residues. V lost 8 bases and J lost 4, with 21 bases in between. CDR3 sequence reads: CASATGRWGDNQPQHF. CDR3 nucleotides: TGTGCCAGTGCCACGGGTCGGTGGGGGGATAATCAGCCCCAGCATTTT.

This clone was detected a few times. The gene calls are TRBV5-1 and TRBJ2-6, with 7 bases fitting TRBD1. Trimming at V came to 2 bases and at J to 0 bases, leaving 8 bases not matched to a gene. The germline V gene encodes CDR1 SGHRS and CDR2 YFSETQ. The CDR3 has 18 amino acids. The CDR3 bases are TGCGCCAGCAGCTTTGGGGACAGTACCTTCTCTGGGGCCAACGTCCTGACTTTC. The encoded protein is CASSFGDSTFSGANVLTF.

This chain connects TRBV23-1 to TRBJ1-6, with unresolved D. TRBV23-1 is flagged as an ORF with uncertain function. The CDR3 consists of 15 residues. V was clipped by 0 bases and J by 9 bases, with 12 bases between them. The chain's CDR3 is CASSQSSTVLSPLHF. In nucleotides, the CDR3 is TGCGCCAGCAGTCAATCCAGCACAGTTCTTTCACCCCTCCACTTT.

The V call is TRBV24-1, the J call TRBJ2-3; 9 positions match TRBD2. This CDR3 is built from 16 residues. J gave up 6 bases and V 3 bases, and 9 bases lay outside the gene matches. Germline CDR1 and CDR2: KGHDR and SFDVKD. The CDR3 DNA is TGTGCCACCAGTGATACCAGGGCGGGAGGGCTTGATACGCAGTATTTT. It encodes CATSDTRAGGLDTQYF.

Of note for this clone: Mismatch with germline at one junction end may stem from a read error. CDR3 bases: TGTGCCAGCAGTACCGGACAGGGGGCTAAGTATGGCTACACCTTC. This encodes CASSTGQGAKYGYTF. This sequence joins TRBV28 and TRBJ1-2; TRBD1 aligns across 11 bases. Germline-derived CDR1 and CDR2 are MDHEN and SYDVKM. The CDR3 is 15 residues long.

Points on this clone: One end of the junction is discordant with germline, which a read error may explain. This sequence joins TRBV5-8 and TRBJ2-7; TRBD2 aligns across 7 bases. CDR1 is SGHTS, CDR2 YDEGEE, per germline. The CDR3 extends over 14 amino acids. The CDR3: CASSLLWSGEHTNF. The CDR3 nucleotides read TGTGCCAGCAGCTTGCTTTGGAGCGGGGAGCATACGAACTTC.

V and J are TRBV5-1 and TRBJ2-7, with TRBD1 identical over 7 bases. The V gene end was trimmed by 3 bases and the J gene end by 7 bases; junction bases not matched to a gene: 4. The CDR3 is made up of 12 amino acids. Germline CDR1 SGHRS, CDR2 YFSETQ. The CDR3 reads CASSSQGWEQYF. The CDR3 coding sequence is TGCGCCAGCAGCTCACAGGGGTGGGAGCAGTACTTC.

The V gene is TRBV7-8, the J gene TRBJ2-7; TRBD1 matches at 8 bases. This CDR3 is 17 amino acids long. The J segment lost 2 bases and the V segment lost 0 bases, leaving 9 bases of the junction unmatched. CDR1 and CDR2 (germline): SGHVS, FQNEAQ. The CDR3 region has the DNA TGTGCCAGCAGCTTAGCGATTCAGGGGGCTCTACCCTACGAGCAGTACTTC. This sequence encodes CASSLAIQGALPYEQYF.

This clone was picked up a small number of times. V and J are TRBV9 and TRBJ1-3; the D is unclear. This CDR3 has 13 residues. In germline, CDR1 is SGDLS, CDR2 YYNGEE. Deletions cut 4 bases from V and 0 bases from J, with 5 bases between. This chain's CDR3 is CASSPSSGNTIYF. CDR3 DNA sequence: TGTGCCAGCAGCCCCAGCTCTGGAAACACCATATATTTT.

J is TRBJ1-2 and V is TRBV11-2; D gene unclear. V lost 1 base and J 6 bases, leaving 9 bases between the germline ends. The germline V gene has CDR1 SGHAT and CDR2 FQNNGV. The CDR3 is 13 amino acids. The CDR3 sequence: CASSLGTWDGYTF. CDR3 nucleotide sequence: TGTGCCAGCAGCTTAGGGACCTGGGATGGCTACACCTTC. Full variable domain (remainder filled in from reference TRBV11-2 and TRBJ1-2): EAGVAQSPRYKIIEKRQSVAFWCNPISGHATLYWYQQILGQGPKLLIQFQNNGVVDDSQLPKDRFSAERLKGVDSTLKIQPAKLEDSAVYLCASSLGTWDGYTFGSGTRLTVV.

The chain has TRBV5-6 and TRBJ1-2; D unresolved. The length of the CDR3 is 12 residues. Germline V gene lookup returns CDR1 SGHDT and CDR2 YYEEEE. The V gene lost 4 bases and the J gene lost 9 bases, with 13 bases spanning the gap. This chain's CDR3 is CASSSLGGSYTF. The CDR3 DNA reads TGTGCCAGCAGCAGCCTCGGTGGGAGCTACACCTTC. Full variable domain (rest looked up from reference TRBV5-6 and TRBJ1-2): DAGVTQSPTHLIKTRGQQVTLRCSPKSGHDTVSWYQQALGQGPQFIFQYYEEEERQRGNFPDRFSGHQFPNYSSELNVNALLLGDSALYLCASSSLGGSYTFGSGTRLTVV.

This chain links TRBV5-1 with TRBJ2-3, with D unresolved. The germline CDR1 and CDR2 sequences are SGHRS and YFSETQ. The CDR3 totals 15 residues. V lost 0 bases to trimming and J lost 2 bases, with 10 bases between them. The CDR3 bases are TGCGCCAGCAGCTTGGGAGGCCACTCCACAGATACGCAGTATTTT. Protein sequence: CASSLGGHSTDTQYF.

The chain couples TRBV18 to TRBJ2-1; no reliable D call. The CDR3 has 14 residues. V lost 3 bases, J lost 0 bases, and 6 bases lay in between. Germline assignment: CDR1 KGHSH and CDR2 LQKENI. This CDR3 reads CASSPESSYNEQFF. The CDR3 DNA reads as TGTGCCAGCTCACCGGAAAGCTCCTACAATGAGCAGTTCTTC.

The chain couples TRBV11-3 to TRBJ2-2, with D unclear. V dropped 1 base and J dropped 7 bases, with 7 bases sitting between them. Germline V gives CDR1 SGHNT, CDR2 YENEEA. The CDR3 loop spans 13 amino acids. The CDR3 sequence: CASSLGVGGELFF. For the CDR3, the DNA is TGTGCCAGCAGCTTAGGAGTGGGCGGGGAGCTGTTTTTT.

This chain connects TRBV4-1 to TRBJ2-1; 9 bases align to TRBD2. V lost 3 bases and J lost 1; bases outside the gene matches: 4. This CDR3 has 16 amino acids. The germline CDR1 and CDR2 sequences are MGHRA and YSYEKL. The CDR3: CASSQLAGVSYNEQFF. Here the CDR3 DNA reads TGCGCCAGCAGCCAGTTAGCGGGAGTGTCCTACAATGAGCAGTTCTTC.

CDR3 sequence: CATSDDRGGTGELFF. The CDR3 DNA is TGTGCCACCAGTGATGACAGGGGGGGCACCGGGGAGCTGTTTTTT. The rearrangement links TRBV24-1 to TRBJ2-2; 9 nucleotides agree with TRBD1. The germline V gene has CDR1 KGHDR and CDR2 SFDVKD. This CDR3 is 15 amino acids long. V trimming: 3 bases; J trimming: 4 bases; junction bases outside the gene matches: 2.

The chain recombines TRBV29-1 with TRBJ1-2, with D possibly matching TRBD1 (5 bases). Per the germline V gene, CDR1 is SQVTM and CDR2 is ANQGSEA. V lost 4 bases to trimming and J lost 6 bases, with 6 bases between them. The CDR3 is made up of 10 amino acids. The CDR3: CSVGRDGYTF. For the CDR3, the DNA is TGCAGCGTTGGCAGGGATGGCTACACCTTC.

This chain links TRBV28 with TRBJ1-3; no definite D call. This CDR3 is built from 16 residues. Germline CDR1 and CDR2: MDHEN and SYDVKM. Trimming removed 1 base at V and 0 bases at J, with 10 bases between. As DNA, the CDR3 is TGTGCCAGCAGTTTATATACGGGGAGCTCTGGAAACACCATATATTTT. Its translation is CASSLYTGSSGNTIYF. The whole variable domain, remainder taken from reference TRBV28 and TRBJ1-3, is DVKVTQSSRYLVKRTGEKVFLECVQDMDHENMFWYRQDPGLGLRLIYFSYDVKMKEKGDIPEGYSVSREKKERFSLILESASTNQTSMYLCASSLYTGSSGNTIYFGEGSWLTVV.

This chain connects TRBV5-1 to TRBJ1-2, with 10 bases lining up with TRBD1. The length of the CDR3 is 14 residues. V lost 0 bases to trimming and J lost 6 bases; unmatched junction nucleotides: 2. Germline V lookup: CDR1 SGHRS, CDR2 YFSETQ. CDR3: CASSLGQGADGYTF. For the CDR3, the DNA is TGCGCCAGCAGCTTGGGACAGGGGGCGGATGGCTACACCTTC. Full variable domain (missing parts from reference TRBV5-1 and TRBJ1-2): KAGVTQTPRYLIKTRGQQVTLSCSPISGHRSVSWYQQTPGQGLQFLFEYFSETQRNKGNFPGRFSGRQFSNSRSEMNVSTLELGDSALYLCASSLGQGADGYTFGSGTRLTVV.